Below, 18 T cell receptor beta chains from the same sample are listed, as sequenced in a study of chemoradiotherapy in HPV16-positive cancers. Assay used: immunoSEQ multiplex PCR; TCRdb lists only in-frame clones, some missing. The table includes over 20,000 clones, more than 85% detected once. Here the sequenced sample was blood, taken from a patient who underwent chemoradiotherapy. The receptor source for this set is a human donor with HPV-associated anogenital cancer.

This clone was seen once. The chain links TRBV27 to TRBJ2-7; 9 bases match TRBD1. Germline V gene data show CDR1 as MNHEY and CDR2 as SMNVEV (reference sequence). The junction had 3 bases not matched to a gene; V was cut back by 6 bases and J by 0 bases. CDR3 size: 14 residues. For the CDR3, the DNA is TGTGCCAGCAGAGGACAGGGGACCTCCTACGAGCAGTACTTC. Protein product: CASRGQGTSYEQYF.

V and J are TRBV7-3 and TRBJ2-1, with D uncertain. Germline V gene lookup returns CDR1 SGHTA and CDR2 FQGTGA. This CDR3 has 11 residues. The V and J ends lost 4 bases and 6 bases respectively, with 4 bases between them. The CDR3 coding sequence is TGTGCCAGCAGCTCTTCCAATGAGCAGTTCTTC. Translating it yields CASSSSNEQFF.

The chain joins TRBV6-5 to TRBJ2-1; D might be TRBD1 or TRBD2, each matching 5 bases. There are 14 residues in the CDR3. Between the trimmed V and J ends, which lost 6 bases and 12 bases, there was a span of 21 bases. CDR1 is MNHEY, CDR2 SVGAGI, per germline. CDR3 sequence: CASSLGMARARQFF. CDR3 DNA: TGTGCCAGCAGCCTCGGGATGGCCAGGGCGAGGCAGTTCTTC.

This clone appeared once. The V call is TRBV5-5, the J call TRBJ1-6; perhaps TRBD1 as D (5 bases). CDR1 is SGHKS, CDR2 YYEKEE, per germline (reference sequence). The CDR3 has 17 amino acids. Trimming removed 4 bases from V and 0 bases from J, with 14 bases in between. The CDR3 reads CASSPAQGSSYNSPLHF. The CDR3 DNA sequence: TGTGCCAGCAGCCCTGCCCAGGGTAGCTCCTATAATTCACCCCTCCACTTT. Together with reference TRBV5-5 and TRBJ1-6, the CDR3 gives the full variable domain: DAGVTQSPTHLIKTRGQQVTLRCSPISGHKSVSWYQQVLGQGPQFIFQYYEKEERGRGNFPDRFSARQFPNYSSELNVNALLLGDSALYLCASSPAQGSSYNSPLHFGNGTRLTVT.

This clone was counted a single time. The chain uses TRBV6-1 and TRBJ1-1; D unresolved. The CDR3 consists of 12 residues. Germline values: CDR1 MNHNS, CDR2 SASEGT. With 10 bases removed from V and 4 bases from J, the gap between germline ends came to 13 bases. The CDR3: CATDSAVTEAFF. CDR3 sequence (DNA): TGTGCCACTGACTCGGCAGTCACTGAAGCTTTCTTT.

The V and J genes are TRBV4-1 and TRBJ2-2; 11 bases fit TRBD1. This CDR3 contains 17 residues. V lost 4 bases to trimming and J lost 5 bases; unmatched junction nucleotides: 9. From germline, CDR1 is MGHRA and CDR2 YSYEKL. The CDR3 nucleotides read TGCGCCAGCAGCCTCGGACCGGGACAGGGGGGGACCGGGGAGCTGTTTTTT. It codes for CASSLGPGQGGTGELFF.

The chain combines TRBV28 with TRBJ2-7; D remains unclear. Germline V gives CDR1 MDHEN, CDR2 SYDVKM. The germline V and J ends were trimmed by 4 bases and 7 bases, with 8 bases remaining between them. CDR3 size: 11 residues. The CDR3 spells CASSSVREQYF. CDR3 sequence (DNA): TGTGCCAGCAGTTCGGTCAGAGAGCAGTACTTC. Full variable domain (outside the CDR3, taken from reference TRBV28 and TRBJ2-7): DVKVTQSSRYLVKRTGEKVFLECVQDMDHENMFWYRQDPGLGLRLIYFSYDVKMKEKGDIPEGYSVSREKKERFSLILESASTNQTSMYLCASSSVREQYFGPGTRLTVT.

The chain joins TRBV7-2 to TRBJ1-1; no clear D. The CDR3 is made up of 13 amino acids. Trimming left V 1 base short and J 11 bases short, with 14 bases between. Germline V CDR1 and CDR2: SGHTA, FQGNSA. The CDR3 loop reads CASSLGLLWRAFF. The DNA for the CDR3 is TGTGCCAGCAGCTTAGGTCTTCTTTGGAGGGCTTTCTTT. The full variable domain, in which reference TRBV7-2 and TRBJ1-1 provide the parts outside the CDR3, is GAGVSQSPSNKVTEKGKDVELRCDPISGHTALYWYRQSLGQGLEFLIYFQGNSAPDKSGLPSDRFSAERTGGSVSTLTIQRTQQEDSAVYLCASSLGLLWRAFFGQGTRLTVV.

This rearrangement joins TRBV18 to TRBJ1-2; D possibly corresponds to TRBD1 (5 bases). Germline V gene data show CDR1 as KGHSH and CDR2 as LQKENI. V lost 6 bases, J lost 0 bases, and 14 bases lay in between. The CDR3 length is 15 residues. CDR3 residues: CASSPGATPNYGYTF. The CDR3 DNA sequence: TGTGCCAGCTCCCCCGGGGCAACACCTAACTATGGCTACACCTTC.

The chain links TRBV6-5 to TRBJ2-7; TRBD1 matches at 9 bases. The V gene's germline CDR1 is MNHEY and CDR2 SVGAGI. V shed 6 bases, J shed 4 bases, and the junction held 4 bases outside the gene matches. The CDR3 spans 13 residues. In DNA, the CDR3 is TGTGCCAGCAGGGAACAGGGGGCGTACGAGCAGTACTTC. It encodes CASREQGAYEQYF.

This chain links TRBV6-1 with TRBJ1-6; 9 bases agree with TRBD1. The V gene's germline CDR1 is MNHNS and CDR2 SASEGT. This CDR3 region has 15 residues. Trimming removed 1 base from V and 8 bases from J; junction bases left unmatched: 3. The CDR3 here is CASSEGTGDHSPLHF. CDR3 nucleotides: TGTGCCAGCAGTGAAGGGACAGGGGACCATTCACCCCTCCACTTT.

The CDR3 region has the DNA TGTGCCTGGAGTGTACATCCCTTCGGGACGGCGAGCTATGGCTACACCTTC. It translates to CAWSVHPFGTASYGYTF. V usage is TRBV30 and J usage is TRBJ1-2, with D tentatively TRBD1 (5 bases). The CDR3 totals 17 residues. Trimming left V 0 bases short and J 4 bases short, with 21 bases between. The germline gives CDR1 GTSNPN, CDR2 SVGIG (reference sequence).

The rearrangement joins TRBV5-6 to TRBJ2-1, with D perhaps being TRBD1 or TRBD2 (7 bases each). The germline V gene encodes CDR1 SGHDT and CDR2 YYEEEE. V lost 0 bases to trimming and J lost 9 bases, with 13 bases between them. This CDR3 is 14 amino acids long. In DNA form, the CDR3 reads TGTGCCAGCAGCTTGGAACAGGGGAGGGGTGAGCAGTTCTTC. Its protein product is CASSLEQGRGEQFF.

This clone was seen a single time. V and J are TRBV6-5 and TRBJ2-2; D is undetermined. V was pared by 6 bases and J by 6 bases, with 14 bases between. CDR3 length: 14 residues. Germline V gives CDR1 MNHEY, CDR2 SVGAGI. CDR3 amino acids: CASRPFVGAGELFF. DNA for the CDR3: TGTGCCAGCAGACCTTTCGTCGGCGCCGGGGAGCTGTTTTTT.

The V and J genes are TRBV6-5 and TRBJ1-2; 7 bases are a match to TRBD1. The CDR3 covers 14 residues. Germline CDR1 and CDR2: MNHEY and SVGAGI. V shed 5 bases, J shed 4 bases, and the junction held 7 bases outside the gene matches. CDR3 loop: CASSPGQEPYGYTF. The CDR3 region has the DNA TGTGCCAGCAGTCCCGGACAGGAGCCCTATGGCTACACCTTC.

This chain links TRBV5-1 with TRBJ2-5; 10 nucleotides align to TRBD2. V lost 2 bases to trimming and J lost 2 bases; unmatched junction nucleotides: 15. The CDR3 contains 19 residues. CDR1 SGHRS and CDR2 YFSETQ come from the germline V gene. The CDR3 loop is CASSFRPGGSGGLQETQYF. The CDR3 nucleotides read TGCGCCAGCAGCTTCCGCCCGGGAGGTAGCGGGGGGCTGCAAGAGACCCAGTACTTC.

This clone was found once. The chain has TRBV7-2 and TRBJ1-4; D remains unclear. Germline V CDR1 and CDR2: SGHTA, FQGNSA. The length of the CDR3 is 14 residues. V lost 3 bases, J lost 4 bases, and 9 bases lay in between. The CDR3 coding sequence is TGTGCCAGCAGCTTCATAGAAGATAATGAAAAACTGTTTTTT. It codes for CASSFIEDNEKLFF. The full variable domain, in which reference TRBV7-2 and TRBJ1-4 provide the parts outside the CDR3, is GAGVSQSPSNKVTEKGKDVELRCDPISGHTALYWYRQSLGQGLEFLIYFQGNSAPDKSGLPSDRFSAERTGGSVSTLTIQRTQQEDSAVYLCASSFIEDNEKLFFGSGTQLSVL.

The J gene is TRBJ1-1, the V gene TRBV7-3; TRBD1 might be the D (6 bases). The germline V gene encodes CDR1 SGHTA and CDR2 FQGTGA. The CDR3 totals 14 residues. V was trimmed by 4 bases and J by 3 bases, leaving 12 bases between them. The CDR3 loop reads CASSSSGGDTEAFF. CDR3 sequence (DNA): TGTGCCAGCAGCTCCTCGGGGGGCGACACTGAAGCTTTCTTT.